The entry that follows covers one T cell receptor (beta chain) sequence. The data derive from a study of blood T cell repertoires in COVID-19. Study at large: There were acute and convalescent COVID-19 samples, and they came from the United States, Italy and Spain.

Germline lookup yields CDR1 LNHDA and CDR2 SQIVND (reference sequence). J lost 3 bases, V lost 4 bases, and 6 bases had no gene match. This CDR3 spans 15 amino acids. Measured with immunoSEQ multiplex PCR; TCRdb has only the in-frame clones, and not every one. The sample includes approximately 210,000 clones, less than 90% of them seen just once. The TCR originated in a man aged 65-85 years with acute or convalescent COVID-19. The chain has TRBV19 and TRBJ2-7, with TRBD1 matching 10 bases. Sequencing was done on a sample of peripheral blood. The CDR3 loop is CASSTTGGGLYEQYF. The DNA of the CDR3 is TGTGCCAGTAGTACGACAGGGGGCGGACTCTACGAGCAGTACTTC.